The 30 T cell receptor beta chains listed next were all sequenced from one sample in a study of hypomethylating agent response in myelodysplastic syndrome. TCRdb's copy holds only in-frame clones and misses some; the assay was immunoSEQ multiplex PCR. The table lists around 1,800 clones, 70% to 80% of them singletons, with over 15% in the top ten. The sample here was bone marrow, taken before or after starting hypomethylating agent treatment for myelodysplastic syndrome (not recorded which). The receptors come from a human donor with myelodysplastic syndrome.

This CDR3 is CASSLVGGPAAPLHF. The CDR3 DNA reads as TGTGCCAGCAGCTTAGTAGGGGGCCCGGCGGCACCCCTCCACTTT. This chain uses TRBV11-3 with TRBJ1-6, with TRBD1 matching over 7 bases. The V gene end was trimmed by 1 base and the J gene end by 11 bases; junction bases not matched to a gene: 8. CDR1 SGHNT and CDR2 YENEEA come from the germline V gene. The CDR3 length is 15 residues.

This clone was detected only once. The chain uses TRBV15 and TRBJ2-7; 7 nucleotides align to TRBD1. V shed 3 bases, J shed 4 bases, and the junction held 9 bases outside the gene matches. CDR3 length: 15 amino acids. Germline assignment: CDR1 LNHNV and CDR2 YYDKDF (reference sequence). CDR3 nucleotides: TGTGCCACCAGCAGTCCGGGACAGAGAGAGTACGAGCAGTACTTC. Translated, it gives CATSSPGQREYEQYF.

This chain links TRBV13 with TRBJ2-1, with 8 bases that match TRBD1. The CDR3 has 14 residues. V lost 5 bases, J lost 4 bases, and 4 bases stayed unmatched. Germline CDR1 is PRHDT and CDR2 is FYEKMQ (reference sequence). CDR3 coding DNA: TGTGCCAGCAGCCGACAGGGGTGGTACAATGAGCAGTTCTTC. Translated, it gives CASSRQGWYNEQFF.

The V and J genes are TRBV9 and TRBJ2-1; TRBD2 matches 9 bases. This CDR3 spans 17 amino acids. CDR1 and CDR2 (germline): SGDLS, YYNGEE. V was clipped by 2 bases and J by 2 bases; unmatched bases: 8. The CDR3 DNA follows: TGTGCCAGCAGCGTGGAAGCGGGGGGCTTCCCCTACAATGAGCAGTTCTTC. It yields the protein CASSVEAGGFPYNEQFF.

V usage is TRBV4-3 and J usage is TRBJ1-2; D is possibly TRBD1 (6 bases). The CDR3 totals 14 residues. Germline CDR1 LGHNA, CDR2 YSLEER. The V end was cut by 1 base, the J end by 2 bases, with 8 bases between. This CDR3 reads CASSQGTGNYGYTF. CDR3 nucleotides: TGCGCCAGCAGCCAAGGTACAGGGAACTATGGCTACACCTTC.

This clone was observed once. V gene TRBV7-6 combines with J gene TRBJ2-1, with D perhaps given as TRBD1 or TRBD2 (5 bases each). V lost 5 bases, J lost 8 bases, and 16 bases lay in between. Per germline, CDR1 SGHVS and CDR2 FNYEAQ. The CDR3 has 14 amino acids. DNA for the CDR3: TGTGCCAGCAGCCACCGACAGATCGGGGATGAGCAGTTCTTC. Translation gives CASSHRQIGDEQFF.

This sequence joins TRBV9 and TRBJ2-7, with 8 positions matching TRBD2. The length of the CDR3 is 13 residues. The germline V gene has CDR1 SGDLS and CDR2 YYNGEE. J lost 6 bases, V lost 2 bases, and 4 bases had no gene match. This chain's CDR3 is CASSVGLAGEQYF. CDR3 DNA: TGTGCCAGCAGCGTCGGACTAGCAGGCGAGCAGTACTTC.

V and J are TRBV5-1 and TRBJ2-2; D not resolved. Germline CDR1 SGHRS, CDR2 YFSETQ. Between the trimmed V and J ends, which lost 0 bases and 2 bases, there was a span of 8 bases. The CDR3 runs to 15 residues. The CDR3 region is CASSLEVPNTGELFF. The DNA of the CDR3 is TGCGCCAGCAGCTTGGAAGTCCCCAACACCGGGGAGCTGTTTTTT.

The V gene is TRBV30, the J gene TRBJ1-2; 8 bases line up with TRBD1. This CDR3 is 13 amino acids long. After removal of 5 bases from V and 3 bases from J, the junction contained 5 bases not matched to a gene. Germline values: CDR1 GTSNPN, CDR2 SVGIG (reference sequence). The CDR3 DNA is TGTGCCTGGGGTAAGGGACAGGACTATGGCTACACCTTC. This codes for CAWGKGQDYGYTF.

The V and J genes are TRBV6-4 and TRBJ2-3; perhaps TRBD1 as D (6 bases). Germline V gene sequence: CDR1 MRHNA, CDR2 SNTAGT. The V end lost 0 bases, the J end lost 0 bases, and 7 bases lay between the germline ends. The CDR3 sequence is 15 residues long. The CDR3 coding sequence is TGTGCCAGCAGTGACTCAGGGGGTAGCACAGATACGCAGTATTTT. It specifies CASSDSGGSTDTQYF.

In DNA, the CDR3 is TGTGCCAGTAGTATCGCGGGGGAGGGTAATTCACCCCTCCACTTT. Translation gives CASSIAGEGNSPLHF. The V gene is TRBV19, the J gene TRBJ1-6; possible D gene TRBD1, 5 bases. V lost 3 bases to trimming and J lost 6 bases, with 12 bases between them. Germline V gene data show CDR1 as LNHDA and CDR2 as SQIVND (reference sequence). The CDR3 is 15 amino acids.

The chain links TRBV7-2 to TRBJ2-1; D is unclear. CDR3 length: 11 residues. Germline values: CDR1 SGHTA, CDR2 FQGNSA. Trimming cost V 3 bases and J 6 bases, with 3 bases left between them. The CDR3 DNA is TGTGCCAGCAGCTTGTCCAATGAGCAGTTCTTC. It specifies CASSLSNEQFF.

J is TRBJ1-4 and V is TRBV7-9; no firm D call. Trimming removed 4 bases at V and 7 bases at J, with 10 bases between. This CDR3 spans 13 amino acids. Germline CDR1 SEHNR, CDR2 FQNEAQ (reference sequence). CDR3 nucleotide sequence: TGTGCCAGCAGCTCGCCCAGCCGTGAAAAACTGTTTTTT. It yields the protein CASSSPSREKLFF.

This sequence joins TRBV7-9 and TRBJ2-2; possible D gene TRBD1, 5 bases. Germline V CDR1 and CDR2: SEHNR, FQNEAQ (reference sequence). Trimming pared 5 bases from V and 1 base from J, leaving 14 bases between. This CDR3 is 16 amino acids long. Here the CDR3 reads CASSLGGGQNTGELFF. Here the CDR3 DNA reads TGTGCCAGCAGCCTCGGTGGCGGACAGAACACCGGGGAGCTGTTTTTT.

V gene TRBV7-6 combines with J gene TRBJ2-3; 10 nucleotides match TRBD2. This CDR3 is 16 amino acids long. The junction had 7 bases not matched to a gene; V was cut back by 5 bases and J by 2 bases. In germline, CDR1 is SGHVS, CDR2 FNYEAQ. The CDR3 loop is CASSRASGGPTDTQYF. The CDR3 DNA reads TGTGCCAGCAGCCGAGCTAGCGGGGGCCCCACAGATACGCAGTATTTT. Full variable domain (rest looked up from reference TRBV7-6 and TRBJ2-3): GAGVSQSPRYKVTKRGQDVALRCDPISGHVSLYWYRQALGQGPEFLTYFNYEAQQDKSGLPNDRFSAERPEGSISTLTIQRTEQRDSAMYRCASSRASGGPTDTQYFGPGTRLTVL.

The CDR3 coding sequence is TGTGCCATCAGTGACGAACAGGGGGGTTATAACACCGGGGAGCTGTTTTTT. Its translation is CAISDEQGGYNTGELFF. This chain joins TRBV10-3 and TRBJ2-2, with TRBD1 matching over 8 bases. Germline V gives CDR1 ENHRY, CDR2 SYGVKD. The V gene end was trimmed by 3 bases and the J gene end by 2 bases; junction bases not matched to a gene: 8. The CDR3 sequence is 17 residues long.

V and J are TRBV6-1 and TRBJ2-7; D remains unclear. V was cut by 5 bases and J by 1 base, with 9 bases left in between. Germline values: CDR1 MNHNS, CDR2 SASEGT. CDR3 length equals 13 residues. The CDR3 region is CASSRNPSYEQYF. The CDR3, as DNA: TGTGCCAGCAGTCGGAACCCATCCTACGAGCAGTACTTC.

The sample holds a few counts of this clone. The rearrangement uses TRBV29-1 and TRBJ1-2; D is possibly TRBD1 (5 bases). Germline V CDR1 and CDR2: SQVTM, ANQGSEA. Trimming left V 7 bases short and J 0 bases short, with 18 bases between. The CDR3 covers 15 residues. The CDR3 reads CSAPVGGLTNYGYTF. The CDR3 coding sequence is TGCAGCGCCCCGGTGGGGGGATTAACTAACTATGGCTACACCTTC.

V is TRBV19 and J is TRBJ1-2, with TRBD1 as a possible D gene (5 bases). This CDR3 is built from 16 residues. Germline CDR1 and CDR2: LNHDA and SQIVND (reference sequence). V shed 6 bases and J shed 7 bases, with 24 bases lying between them. The chain's CDR3 is CASRRTRGSSGGGYTF. The CDR3 DNA is TGTGCCAGTAGAAGGACCCGGGGCTCCAGTGGGGGTGGCTACACCTTC.

This sequence joins TRBV9 and TRBJ2-3; D gene ambiguous. Germline V CDR1 and CDR2: SGDLS, YYNGEE. V lost 0 bases and J 0 bases, leaving 8 bases between the germline ends. CDR3 length: 15 residues. The CDR3 sequence is CASSVGRASTDTQYF. In DNA, the CDR3 is TGTGCCAGCAGCGTAGGTCGGGCTAGCACAGATACGCAGTATTTT. Filled out from reference TRBV9 and TRBJ2-3, the complete variable domain reads DSGVTQTPKHLITATGQRVTLRCSPRSGDLSVYWYQQSLDQGLQFLIQYYNGEERAKGNILERFSAQQFPDLHSELNLSSLELGDSALYFCASSVGRASTDTQYFGPGTRLTVL.

By sample fraction, this clone is hyperexpanded. This chain links TRBV2 with TRBJ2-7; 8 bases fit TRBD1. This CDR3 contains 13 residues. The germline gives CDR1 SNHLY, CDR2 FYNNEI. J lost 2 bases, V lost 6 bases, and 3 bases had no gene match. CDR3: CASRGTGPYEQYF. The CDR3 coding sequence is TGTGCCAGCAGGGGGACAGGTCCCTACGAGCAGTACTTC. The full variable domain, its missing parts supplied by reference TRBV2 and TRBJ2-7, is EPEVTQTPSHQVTQMGQEVILRCVPISNHLYFYWYRQILGQKVEFLVSFYNNEISEKSEIFDDQFSVERPDGSNFTLKIRSTKLEDSAMYFCASRGTGPYEQYFGPGTRLTVT.

The chain uses TRBV5-4 and TRBJ2-3; 9 bases align to TRBD1. The V segment lost 0 bases and the J segment 5 bases; nucleotides outside the gene matches: 4. The CDR3 covers 15 residues. The germline V gene encodes CDR1 SGHNT and CDR2 YYREEE (reference sequence). CDR3 sequence: CASSLDRGRQDTQYF. Here the CDR3 DNA reads TGTGCCAGCAGCTTGGACAGGGGGCGCCAAGATACGCAGTATTTT. The whole variable domain, remainder taken from reference TRBV5-4 and TRBJ2-3, is ETGVTQSPTHLIKTRGQQVTLRCSSQSGHNTVSWYQQALGQGPQFIFQYYREEENGRGNFPPRFSGLQFPNYSSELNVNALELDDSALYLCASSLDRGRQDTQYFGPGTRLTVL.

The chain couples TRBV7-2 to TRBJ2-5, with 13 bases identical to TRBD2. After removal of 5 bases from V and 13 bases from J, the junction contained 19 bases not matched to a gene. The CDR3 has 17 amino acids. The germline CDR1 and CDR2 sequences are SGHTA and FQGNSA. In DNA form, the CDR3 reads TGTGCCAGCAGCCGTCAGACTAGCGGGGGGAACACACGCCCCTTGTACTTC. Protein: CASSRQTSGGNTRPLYF.

The chain links TRBV7-3 to TRBJ2-2, with unresolved D. The V end lost 2 bases, the J end lost 1 base, and 11 bases lay between the germline ends. This CDR3 region has 16 residues. Germline CDR1 is SGHTA and CDR2 is FQGTGA. In DNA, the CDR3 is TGTGCCAGCAGCTTATCCAGTCTAAAGAACACCGGGGAGCTGTTTTTT. Its translation is CASSLSSLKNTGELFF.

This sequence joins TRBV27 and TRBJ2-5; possible D gene TRBD2, 5 bases. The germline V gene encodes CDR1 MNHEY and CDR2 SMNVEV (reference sequence). V was pared by 1 base and J by 4 bases, with 10 bases between. CDR3 length: 14 residues. CDR3 DNA: TGTGCCAGCAGTTTATTAGAGGGTGGAGAGACCCAGTACTTC. As protein: CASSLLEGGETQYF.

The rearrangement joins TRBV30 to TRBJ2-3; TRBD2 aligns across 8 bases. CDR1 and CDR2 from the germline V gene are GTSNPN and SVGIG (reference sequence). This CDR3 spans 15 amino acids. V shed 0 bases and J 3 bases; nucleotides not matched to a gene: 5. The CDR3 DNA reads TGTGCCTGGAGTGTTGGCGGGGGGATGACAGATACGCAGTATTTT. Its translation is CAWSVGGGMTDTQYF. Full variable domain (missing parts from reference TRBV30 and TRBJ2-3): SQTIHQWPATLVQPVGSPLSLECTVEGTSNPNLYWYRQAAGRGLQLLFYSVGIGQISSEVPQNLSASRPQDRQFILSSKKLLLSDSGFYLCAWSVGGGMTDTQYFGPGTRLTVL.

In this sample, this clone turned up a few times. This chain links TRBV6-1 with TRBJ1-6, with 7 bases that match TRBD1. With 8 bases clipped from V and 8 bases from J, the junction kept 12 bases outside the gene matches. Germline loops: CDR1 MNHNS, CDR2 SASEGT. The CDR3 sequence is 15 residues long. As DNA, the CDR3 is TGTGCCAGCTCCCGAGTGAAGCAGGGGGATTCACCCCTCCACTTT. It is translated as CASSRVKQGDSPLHF.

V gene TRBV2 combines with J gene TRBJ1-6, with unresolved D. V lost 7 bases and J lost 7, with 17 bases in between. Germline V gene data show CDR1 as SNHLY and CDR2 as FYNNEI. The CDR3 is made up of 15 amino acids. CDR3 nucleotides: TGTGCCAGCAAGGAGGCGAACTATCAGAATTCACCCCTCCACTTT. Protein: CASKEANYQNSPLHF.

The rearrangement links TRBV29-1 to TRBJ2-1; TRBD1 matches 7 bases. The V gene's germline CDR1 is SQVTM and CDR2 ANQGSEA. The CDR3 consists of 13 residues. Germline trimming cut 4 bases from V and 4 bases from J; bases unmatched to any gene: 4. The DNA for the CDR3 is TGCAGCGTTGCCGGGGACAGATACAATGAGCAGTTCTTC. Amino acid sequence: CSVAGDRYNEQFF.

The chain joins TRBV30 to TRBJ1-2; D not certain. Germline assignment: CDR1 GTSNPN and CDR2 SVGIG (reference sequence). This CDR3 comprises 12 residues. Trimming stripped 0 bases from V and 5 bases from J, with 7 bases between. The CDR3 region has the DNA TGTGCCTGGAGTGTATCCGGTTATGGCTACACCTTC. Encoded protein: CAWSVSGYGYTF.